This is a list of T cell receptor beta chains from one sample in a study of beta chain features in type 1 diabetes. Only in-frame clones appear in the TCRdb table, and some are missing; sequencing was by immunoSEQ multiplex PCR. The sample consists of some 48,000 clones, 35% to 55% of them appearing once. The sample comprised stem cell memory CD4+ T cells from blood. Receptors originate from a man aged 25 to 45 with type 1 diabetes. Each CDR3 is given with its conserved first and last residue. Fields, in order: V gene, J gene, D gene, clone size, CDR3 protein, CDR3 DNA. D genes are given only for firm matches. Rows may omit the clone size; those that give it use once, few, many or a size class.

>TRBV7-9|TRBJ2-3|TRBD1|once
CASSPGQGYFFTDTQYF
TGTGCCAGCAGCCCGGGACAGGGATACTTCTTCACAGATACGCAGTATTTT
>TRBV7-2|TRBJ1-5|-|-
CASNRGGGPQPQHF
TGTGCCAGCAACCGAGGGGGAGGGCCTCAGCCCCAGCATTTT
>TRBV27|TRBJ1-1|TRBD1|-
CASSSTGVATEAFF
TGTGCCAGCAGTTCGACAGGGGTGGCCACTGAAGCTTTCTTT
>TRBV5-1|TRBJ2-7|TRBD2|-
CASSIAGVSSYEQYF
TGCGCCAGCAGCATAGCGGGAGTGAGCTCCTACGAGCAGTACTTC
>TRBV7-9|TRBJ1-1|-|few
CASSFSGFATEAFF
TGTGCCAGCAGCTTCTCGGGGTTTGCCACTGAAGCTTTCTTT
>TRBV7-9|TRBJ2-7|TRBD1|few
CASSSIGQARSYEQYF
TGTGCCAGCAGCTCGATAGGACAGGCCCGGTCCTACGAGCAGTACTTC
>TRBV27|TRBJ1-2|TRBD1|-
CASSLYLGQGSGGYTF
TGTGCCAGCAGTTTATACCTGGGACAGGGGAGCGGTGGCTACACCTTC
>TRBV10-3|TRBJ1-2|-|-
CAIRGGGDGGYTF
TGTGCCATCAGGGGCGGGGGAGATGGGGGCTACACCTTC
>TRBV19|TRBJ1-2|TRBD1|-
CASSITPRTGAFQGYTF
TGTGCCAGTAGTATTACCCCCCGGACAGGGGCTTTCCAAGGCTACACCTTC
>TRBV2|TRBJ2-2|TRBD2|once
CASGRTSGGTGELFF
TGTGCCAGCGGCCGGACCAGCGGGGGGACCGGGGAGCTGTTTTTT
>TRBV7-6|TRBJ2-5|TRBD2|-
CASSLGSLAGVVETQYF
TGTGCCAGCAGCTTAGGGTCCCTAGCGGGAGTGGTTGAGACCCAGTACTTC
>TRBV7-2|TRBJ1-1|-|-
CASSLGAIEAFF
TGTGCCAGCAGCTTGGGGGCGATTGAAGCTTTCTTT
>TRBV21-1|TRBJ1-5|-|-
CASSKRQGRVNQPQHF
TGTGCCAGCAGCAAAAGACAGGGTAGGGTAAATCAGCCCCAGCATTTT
>TRBV18|TRBJ2-3|TRBD2|few
CASSPGLDTDTQYF
TGTGCCAGCTCACCGGGACTAGACACAGATACGCAGTATTTT
>TRBV18|TRBJ2-7|-|-
CASSPTGRDYEQYF
TGTGCCAGCTCACCCACTGGGCGGGACTACGAGCAGTACTTC
>TRBV18|TRBJ2-2|-|few
CASSPNDRSNTGELFF
TGTGCCAGCTCACCAAATGACAGATCTAACACCGGGGAGCTGTTTTTT
>TRBV9|TRBJ2-3|-|-
CASSSPPGGTSTQYF
TGTGCCAGCAGCTCTCCGCCCGGCGGCACAAGTACGCAGTATTTT
>TRBV7-7|TRBJ2-5|-|few
CASSPGEWEETQYF
TGTGCTAGCAGCCCGGGAGAATGGGAAGAGACCCAGTACTTC
>TRBV19|TRBJ1-1|-|-
CASSIDRRAAEAFF
TGTGCCAGTAGTATAGATCGCAGGGCGGCTGAAGCTTTCTTT
>TRBV18|TRBJ2-7|-|-
CASSPTLESSYEQYF
TGTGCCAGCTCACCCACACTAGAAAGCTCCTACGAGCAGTACTTC
>TRBV30|TRBJ2-7|-|-
CAWRLARSPSYEQYF
TGTGCCTGGAGACTAGCCCGAAGCCCATCCTACGAGCAGTACTTC
>TRBV5-4|TRBJ2-5|-|few
CASRFRERQETQYF
TGTGCCAGCAGATTCCGGGAGCGGCAAGAGACCCAGTACTTC